The 26 T cell receptor beta chains below come from one sample, sequenced in a study of shared clonotypes between healthy human individuals. TCRdb's copy holds only in-frame clones and misses some; the assay was immunoSEQ multiplex PCR. The table includes some 630,000 clones, around 72% detected once. The sequenced material came from memory CD4+ T cells sorted from blood. Stated subset: CD45RA-negative fraction. The receptors were sampled from a woman in her thirties in good health.

This clone was counted a single time. J is TRBJ1-2 and V is TRBV28, with D maybe TRBD1 (6 bases). CDR3 length: 14 amino acids. The V and J ends lost 6 bases and 4 bases respectively, with 15 bases between them. Germline CDR1 and CDR2: MDHEN and SYDVKM. The DNA of the CDR3 is TGTGCCAGCAGACTCCGGGGGGCTCCCTATGGCTACACCTTC. Protein: CASRLRGAPYGYTF.

This chain uses TRBV6-1 with TRBJ2-6, with 9 nucleotides matching TRBD2. V lost 8 bases and J lost 4; bases outside the gene matches: 6. The CDR3 is made up of 15 amino acids. Germline V gene lookup returns CDR1 MNHNS and CDR2 SASEGT. As DNA, the CDR3 is TGTGCCAGCCTGCAGCGGGAGGTCGGGGCCAACGTCCTGACTTTC. Its translation is CASLQREVGANVLTF.

The chain combines TRBV10-2 with TRBJ2-5; 10 positions agree with TRBD1. CDR1 and CDR2 (germline): WSHSY, SAAADI. This CDR3 has 14 residues. V lost 5 bases, J lost 4 bases, and 4 bases stayed unmatched. CDR3 sequence: CASSRTGGSETQYF. The CDR3, as DNA: TGCGCCAGCAGTCGGACAGGGGGATCAGAGACCCAGTACTTC.

The chain combines TRBV6-1 with TRBJ1-1; TRBD1 matches at 8 bases. Germline V lookup: CDR1 MNHNS, CDR2 SASEGT. Losses at the gene ends were 6 bases for V and 8 bases for J; bases not matched to a gene: 2. The CDR3 contains 11 residues. This CDR3 reads CASRRQGEAFF. The CDR3 DNA reads as TGTGCCAGCAGGAGACAGGGGGAAGCTTTCTTT.

The CDR3 reads CASSSPKGSGSIYEQYF. The CDR3 DNA reads TGTGCCAGCAGCTCCCCGAAGGGGAGCGGGAGTATTTACGAGCAGTACTTC. The V call is TRBV5-6, the J call TRBJ2-7; 8 bases match TRBD2. Germline trimming cut 3 bases from V and 4 bases from J; bases unmatched to any gene: 15. The CDR3 is 17 residues long. Per germline, CDR1 SGHDT and CDR2 YYEEEE.

This clone was counted a single time. The V gene is TRBV7-2, the J gene TRBJ1-4, with a weak D call TRBD1 (5 bases). Deletions cut 5 bases from V and 8 bases from J, with 12 bases between. Germline CDR1 is SGHTA and CDR2 is FQGNSA. CDR3 length equals 13 residues. CDR3: CASSPGAEEKLFF. CDR3 in DNA: TGTGCCAGCAGCCCCGGGGCCGAGGAAAAACTGTTTTTT.

J is TRBJ1-3 and V is TRBV28, with D hard to call. Germline lookup yields CDR1 MDHEN and CDR2 SYDVKM. CDR3 length equals 11 residues. V shed 10 bases and J shed 0 bases, with 4 bases lying between them. The CDR3 sequence: CATYSGNTIYF. CDR3 coding DNA: TGTGCCACGTACTCTGGAAACACCATATATTTT. The whole variable domain, filled in from reference TRBV28 and TRBJ1-3, reads DVKVTQSSRYLVKRTGEKVFLECVQDMDHENMFWYRQDPGLGLRLIYFSYDVKMKEKGDIPEGYSVSREKKERFSLILESASTNQTSMYLCATYSGNTIYFGEGSWLTVV.

This clone came up a few times. The V call is TRBV6-6, the J call TRBJ1-5; the D is unclear. The V and J ends lost 5 bases and 3 bases respectively, with 11 bases between them. Germline assignment: CDR1 MNHNY and CDR2 SVGAGI (reference sequence). There are 14 residues in the CDR3. For the CDR3, the DNA is TGTGCCAGCAGTCTACAAGCCCCCAATCAGCCCCAGCATTTT. It yields the protein CASSLQAPNQPQHF.

This clone showed up many times. The chain has TRBV4-2 and TRBJ1-1; TRBD1 is a possible D gene (6 bases). Trimming removed 0 bases from V and 3 bases from J, with 11 bases in between. Germline loops: CDR1 LGHNA, CDR2 YNFKEQ. The length of the CDR3 is 15 residues. The CDR3: CASSQDFRTDTEAFF. Written as DNA, the CDR3 is TGTGCCAGCAGCCAAGATTTCCGGACAGACACTGAAGCTTTCTTT.

This rearrangement joins TRBV18 to TRBJ1-5; 9 nucleotides agree with TRBD1. This CDR3 spans 16 amino acids. Germline V gene sequence: CDR1 KGHSH, CDR2 LQKENI. The junction had 10 bases not matched to a gene; V was cut back by 3 bases and J by 7 bases. This CDR3 is CASSPSLDRGPQPQHF. In nucleotides, the CDR3 is TGTGCCAGCTCACCTTCTTTGGACAGGGGTCCCCAGCCCCAGCATTTT.

This clone was observed a handful of times. V and J are TRBV25-1 and TRBJ2-7, with 7 bases fitting TRBD2. J was trimmed by 2 bases and V by 2 bases; bases with no gene match: 6. This CDR3 has 15 amino acids. Germline CDR1 and CDR2: MGHDK and SYGVNS. The CDR3 sequence is CASSERGLGTYEQYF. Here the CDR3 DNA reads TGTGCCAGCAGTGAACGCGGACTAGGAACCTACGAGCAGTACTTC.

The V gene is TRBV7-9, the J gene TRBJ2-1; D possibly matches TRBD1 or TRBD2 (5 bases each). Germline-derived CDR1 and CDR2 are SEHNR and FQNEAQ (reference sequence). This CDR3 region has 14 residues. Between the trimmed V and J ends, which lost 3 bases and 7 bases, there was a span of 13 bases. Written as DNA, the CDR3 is TGTGCCAGCAGCTTCCAGGATTGGGGGAATGAGCAGTTCTTC. It encodes CASSFQDWGNEQFF.

This clone was counted at least ten times. The rearrangement uses TRBV7-2 and TRBJ2-1; weak D call: TRBD2 (6 bases). The CDR3 extends over 17 amino acids. CDR1 is SGHTA and CDR2 is FQGNSA in the germline V gene. V dropped 6 bases and J dropped 4 bases, with 22 bases sitting between them. DNA of the CDR3: TGTGCCAGCAGGGAAAGGGGTCGAGGGACTGGGTACAATGAGCAGTTCTTC. Amino acid sequence: CASRERGRGTGYNEQFF.

As DNA, the CDR3 is TGTGCCAGCTCACCGACAGCGGGAGGAAACAATGAGCAGTTCTTC. This codes for CASSPTAGGNNEQFF. V usage is TRBV18 and J usage is TRBJ2-1, with 9 bases fitting TRBD2. After removal of 3 bases from V and 5 bases from J, the junction contained 5 bases not matched to a gene. The length of the CDR3 is 15 residues. CDR1 KGHSH and CDR2 LQKENI come from the germline V gene. Supplemented by reference TRBV18 and TRBJ2-1, the full variable domain reads NAGVMQNPRHLVRRRGQEARLRCSPMKGHSHVYWYRQLPEEGLKFMVYLQKENIIDESGMPKERFSAEFPKEGPSILRIQQVVRGDSAAYFCASSPTAGGNNEQFFGPGTRLTVL.

The chain joins TRBV18 to TRBJ2-1, with TRBD2 matching over 8 bases. CDR1 and CDR2 from the germline V gene are KGHSH and LQKENI. The V gene end was trimmed by 2 bases and the J gene end by 7 bases; junction bases not matched to a gene: 10. The CDR3 runs to 16 residues. This chain's CDR3 is CASSPGGGRSENEQFF. For the CDR3, the DNA is TGTGCCAGCTCACCAGGTGGCGGGAGGAGTGAAAATGAGCAGTTCTTC.

About this clone itself: The same CDR3 also results from other DNA sequences found in this sample. The rearrangement uses TRBV11-2 and TRBJ2-5; 8 bases fit TRBD2. Germline CDR1 and CDR2: SGHAT and FQNNGV. The junction had 3 bases not matched to a gene; V was cut back by 4 bases and J by 2 bases. The CDR3 loop spans 14 amino acids. CDR3 residues: CASSSGLVQETQYF. The CDR3 DNA sequence: TGTGCCAGCAGCTCGGGACTAGTGCAAGAGACCCAGTACTTC.

The chain has TRBV18 and TRBJ2-7; TRBD1 is a possible D gene (7 bases). Trimming pared 1 base from V and 2 bases from J, leaving 15 bases between. CDR3 length: 16 amino acids. Germline-derived CDR1 and CDR2 are KGHSH and LQKENI. CDR3: CASSPRGAGGTYEQYF. As DNA, the CDR3 is TGTGCCAGCTCACCACGTGGGGCAGGGGGGACCTACGAGCAGTACTTC.

The genes are TRBV5-1 and TRBJ1-3, with D hard to call. The CDR3 has 14 residues. Germline lookup yields CDR1 SGHRS and CDR2 YFSETQ. Trimming took 0 bases from V and 8 from J, leaving 12 bases between them. The CDR3 reads CASSLGSTRDTIYF. The CDR3 region has the DNA TGCGCCAGCAGCTTGGGGTCCACTAGGGACACCATATATTTT.

V gene TRBV30 combines with J gene TRBJ2-5, with 7 bases fitting TRBD2. Germline trimming cut 6 bases from V and 0 bases from J; bases unmatched to any gene: 4. The CDR3 totals 13 residues. The germline V gene encodes CDR1 GTSNPN and CDR2 SVGIG (reference sequence). The CDR3 bases are TGTGCCTGCACGAGCGGGGACCAAGAGACCCAGTACTTC. It is translated as CACTSGDQETQYF.

This chain links TRBV28 with TRBJ1-5; 8 nucleotides line up with TRBD1. The CDR3 sequence is 15 residues long. V lost 6 bases and J lost 7; bases outside the gene matches: 11. Looked up from germline, CDR1 is MDHEN and CDR2 is SYDVKM. This chain's CDR3 is CASRLSDRGSQPQHF. The CDR3 DNA reads TGTGCCAGCAGGTTAAGCGACAGGGGTTCGCAGCCCCAGCATTTT.

The table lists this clone with a few counts. The chain is built from TRBV29-1 and TRBJ1-1; D perhaps matches TRBD1 (5 bases). The CDR3 totals 11 residues. Trimming left V 6 bases short and J 5 bases short, with 10 bases between. Germline V gives CDR1 SQVTM, CDR2 ANQGSEA. CDR3 amino acids: CSVGDGTEAFF. DNA for the CDR3: TGCAGCGTGGGGGACGGGACTGAAGCTTTCTTT. The full variable domain, rest sourced from reference TRBV29-1 and TRBJ1-1, is SAVISQKPSRDICQRGTSLTIQCQVDSQVTMMFWYRQQPGQSLTLIATANQGSEATYESGFVIDKFPISRPNLTFSTLTVSNMSPEDSSIYLCSVGDGTEAFFGQGTRLTVV.

The rearrangement joins TRBV7-6 to TRBJ2-1; 9 nucleotides align to TRBD2. Trimming cost V 1 base and J 4 bases; bases outside gene matches: 2. Germline CDR1 SGHVS, CDR2 FNYEAQ. The length of the CDR3 is 15 residues. The CDR3 DNA follows: TGTGCCAGCAGCTTAGGGGCGGGAGGGTACAATGAGCAGTTCTTC. As protein: CASSLGAGGYNEQFF.

The V call is TRBV28, the J call TRBJ2-2; tentative D call: TRBD1 (7 bases). CDR3 length: 14 residues. Germline V gives CDR1 MDHEN, CDR2 SYDVKM. Trimming cost V 9 bases and J 7 bases, with 18 bases left between them. The CDR3 region is CASTGDGRGGELFF. CDR3 sequence (DNA): TGTGCCAGTACAGGGGACGGGAGAGGCGGGGAGCTGTTTTTT. The full variable domain, completed using reference TRBV28 and TRBJ2-2, is DVKVTQSSRYLVKRTGEKVFLECVQDMDHENMFWYRQDPGLGLRLIYFSYDVKMKEKGDIPEGYSVSREKKERFSLILESASTNQTSMYLCASTGDGRGGELFFGEGSRLTVL.

This chain uses TRBV9 with TRBJ2-1; no definite D call. The CDR3 extends over 16 amino acids. V was pared by 3 bases and J by 0 bases, with 13 bases between. Germline assignment: CDR1 SGDLS and CDR2 YYNGEE. For the CDR3, the DNA is TGTGCCAGCAGCGCCGTAGGCGTAAGCTCCTACAATGAGCAGTTCTTC. Translated, it gives CASSAVGVSSYNEQFF. Full variable domain (missing parts from reference TRBV9 and TRBJ2-1): DSGVTQTPKHLITATGQRVTLRCSPRSGDLSVYWYQQSLDQGLQFLIQYYNGEERAKGNILERFSAQQFPDLHSELNLSSLELGDSALYFCASSAVGVSSYNEQFFGPGTRLTVL.

CDR3 sequence: CASSFAGSRNEQFF. Written as DNA, the CDR3 is TGTGCCAGCAGTTTTGCCGGGAGTAGAAATGAGCAGTTCTTC. The rearrangement links TRBV28 to TRBJ2-1, with D possibly TRBD2 on 6 matching bases. Looked up from germline, CDR1 is MDHEN and CDR2 is SYDVKM. This CDR3 has 14 amino acids. Trimming took off 3 bases at V and 7 bases at J, with 13 bases between the two ends.

The chain carries TRBV6-1 and TRBJ1-4, with unresolved D. The germline V gene has CDR1 MNHNS and CDR2 SASEGT. This CDR3 comprises 14 residues. V was cut by 3 bases and J by 8 bases, with 13 bases left in between. The CDR3 protein is CASSELGATEKLFF. For the CDR3, the DNA is TGTGCCAGCAGTGAGTTGGGAGCCACGGAAAAACTGTTTTTT.